Listed below are T cell receptor beta chains from one sample, sequenced in a study of blood T cells in healthy people across ages. MiXCR was run by TCRdb on the 5' RACE reads, yielding one entry per CDR3 protein. Of fewer than 1.5 million distinct CDR3 sequences listed, around two fifths were seen once; the top ten hold 7% to 9.5%. Sequenced material: blood. The receptors were gathered from a woman aged 18-30 years in good health. Both conserved end residues are part of each CDR3. The order of the fields is clone size, D gene, J gene, V gene, CDR3 DNA, CDR3 protein. A D gene is named only where the DNA matches it firmly. Part of the rows lack a size; the others show once, few, many or a class for expanded clones.

>few|-|TRBJ1-2|TRBV29-1
TGCAGCGTCCCCCTTCGGCAGGGAAACTATGGCTACACCTTC
CSVPLRQGNYGYTF
>-|TRBD2|TRBJ2-3|TRBV2
TGTGCCAGCAGGGAGTCGCGGGGGGGCACAGATACGCAGTATTTT
CASRESRGGTDTQYF
>once|-|TRBJ2-3|TRBV7-9
TGTACCAGCAGCCTAACGGCCCCAACCTCAGATACGCAGTATTTT
CTSSLTAPTSDTQYF
>-|-|TRBJ2-3|TRBV4-1
TGCACCAGCAGCCAAGATCGGGTCAGGAGCACAGATACGCAGTATTTT
CTSSQDRVRSTDTQYF
>-|TRBD2|TRBJ2-1|TRBV20-1
TGCAGTGCCTTAGCGGGTTATTACAATGAGCAGTTCTTC
CSALAGYYNEQFF
>few|-|TRBJ2-1|TRBV4-1
TGCGCCAGCAGCCAAGAAAGTTCCCAGTGGGAGCAGTTCTTC
CASSQESSQWEQFF
>-|-|TRBJ1-2|TRBV12-3/TRBV12-4
TGTGCCAGCAGTTCGACACCAGCGCGCGGCTACACCTTC
CASSSTPARGYTF
>few|TRBD2|TRBJ2-1|TRBV10-3
TGTGCCATCAGTGAGTCGGCTAGCGGGGGTTACAATGAGCAGTTCTTC
CAISESASGGYNEQFF
>once|-|TRBJ2-7|TRBV12-5
TGTGCTAGTGGGAACGGGGGGACAACCTCCTACGAGCAGTACTTC
CASGNGGTTSYEQYF
>once|TRBD2|TRBJ2-7|TRBV5-1
TGCGCCAGCAGCACTGGGACTAGCGGGAGTGATGAGCAGTACTTC
CASSTGTSGSDEQYF
>-|-|TRBJ1-2|TRBV2
TGTGCCAGCAGTGAACGGGTCCAGGGCGGCTACACCTTC
CASSERVQGGYTF
>-|-|TRBJ1-1|TRBV5-1
TGCGCCAGCAGCTTGGTCCAGGGAGGGCCTGAAGCTTTCTTT
CASSLVQGGPEAFF
>once|-|TRBJ2-5|TRBV6-5
TGTGCCAGCAGTTATTGGGGACTCCAAGAGACCCAGTACTTC
CASSYWGLQETQYF
>few|-|TRBJ2-3|TRBV14
TGTGCCAGCAGCCAAGACCACCGGCTTACGGCAACAGATACGCAGTATTTT
CASSQDHRLTATDTQYF
>-|-|TRBJ2-5|TRBV10-2
TGCGCCAGCAGTGAGTCGGGCAGGGGATACGGGCAGTACTTC
CASSESGRGYGQYF
>-|-|TRBJ1-1|TRBV2
TGTGCCAGCAATCCTGGACCTTCTGAAGCTTTCTTT
CASNPGPSEAFF
>-|-|TRBJ2-1|TRBV7-9
TGTGCCAGCAGCTTAGGGGCCGGCTCCTACAATGAGCGGTTCTTC
CASSLGAGSYNERFF
>-|-|TRBJ2-3|TRBV20-1
TGCAGTGCTTTTAACGAGAACAGGCCGTATTTT
CSAFNENRPYF
>-|TRBD2|TRBJ2-3|TRBV5-5
TGTGCCAGCAGCCCCGGACTAGCGGGAGTTAGAGATACGCAGTATTTT
CASSPGLAGVRDTQYF
>-|-|TRBJ1-2|TRBV2
TGTGCCAGCAGTGAAGCGCGGCAGGTTGGCGGCTACACCTTC
CASSEARQVGGYTF
>-|TRBD2|TRBJ2-1|TRBV9
TGTGCCAGCAGCCCACGGACTAGCGGGGGAATGGTCGATGAGCAGTTCTTC
CASSPRTSGGMVDEQFF
>few|TRBD2|TRBJ2-1|TRBV6-5
TGTGCCAGCAGTTACTCAGGGACTAGCGGGGGAAACAATGAGCAGTTCTTC
CASSYSGTSGGNNEQFF
>few|-|TRBJ2-7|TRBV11-2
TGTGCCAGCAGCCGGGGTGCAGCCTACGAGCAGTACTTC
CASSRGAAYEQYF
>-|TRBD2|TRBJ2-3|TRBV20-1
TGCAGTGCTAGAGTCGGTTCCGGGACTAGCGGGAGAGGGGCTACGCAGTATTTT
CSARVGSGTSGRGATQYF
>-|-|TRBJ2-5|TRBV6-5
-
CASSSSGTQYF
>many|-|TRBJ2-1|TRBV4-2
TGTGCCAGCAGCCAAGAGAGCCGGGATTACAATGAGCAGTTCTTC
CASSQESRDYNEQFF
>-|-|TRBJ1-1|TRBV4-2
TGTGCCAGCAGTTCTAAACCAGGTAACACTGAAGCTTTCTTT
CASSSKPGNTEAFF
>few|-|TRBJ1-1|TRBV11-2
TGTGCCAGCAGCTTAGATCTCGGAGGGTGGGCTGAAGCTTTCTTT
CASSLDLGGWAEAFF
>-|TRBD1|TRBJ1-2|TRBV5-1
TGCGCCAGCAGCTTGGCGGGACAGGGAATAATACAAAAGTATGGCTACACCTTC
CASSLAGQGIIQKYGYTF
>few|TRBD2|TRBJ2-4|TRBV4-2
TGTGCCAGCAGCCTCTGGGAGGGAAACATTCAGTACTTC
CASSLWEGNIQYF
>few|TRBD1|TRBJ1-1|TRBV5-1
TGCGCCAGCAGCTCCGGGACAGGTTCTCGGAACACTGAAGCTTTCTTT
CASSSGTGSRNTEAFF
>-|-|TRBJ2-5|TRBV10-3
TGTGCCATCGGGGGGGCCCAAGAGACCCAGTACTTC
CAIGGAQETQYF
>few|-|TRBJ1-2|TRBV3-1
TGTGCCAGCAGCCCTATCTATCAGGGTGAGGATAACTATGGCTACACCTTC
CASSPIYQGEDNYGYTF
>few|-|TRBJ2-1|TRBV10-3
TGTGCCATCAGCGGGCCAGACAGCGCTTCCTACAATGAGCAGTTCTTC
CAISGPDSASYNEQFF
>-|-|TRBJ2-1|TRBV6-2/TRBV6-3
TGTGCCAGCCGAGCGGGTACCCACAATGAGCAGTTCTTC
CASRAGTHNEQFF
>-|TRBD2|TRBJ2-7|TRBV12-3/TRBV12-4
TGTGCCAGCAGTTTACTAGCGGGAGTAACCTACGAGCAGTACTTC
CASSLLAGVTYEQYF
>many|-|TRBJ2-5|TRBV20-1
TGCAGTGCTAGACGGGGCCAAGAGACCCAGTACTTC
CSARRGQETQYF
>-|-|TRBJ2-5|TRBV2
TGTGCCACCCGCAGGGACCAAGAGACCCAGTACTTC
CATRRDQETQYF
>-|-|TRBJ2-1|TRBV5-4
TGTGCCAGCAGCTGGGGGGGCACCTCCTACAATGAGCAGTTCTTC
CASSWGGTSYNEQFF
>-|-|TRBJ1-4|TRBV28
TGTGCCAGCAGTTTAAGCAGAATGACTAATGAAAAACTGTTTTTT
CASSLSRMTNEKLFF
>-|-|TRBJ2-5|TRBV12-3/TRBV12-4
TGTGCCAGCAGTTTCAAGCCCTACGGGGGCGCGGGGCAAGAGACCCAGTACTTC
CASSFKPYGGAGQETQYF
>-|-|TRBJ1-1|TRBV6-6
TGTGCCAGCACCGCCGGGACTGAAGCTTTCTTT
CASTAGTEAFF
>-|TRBD2|TRBJ2-6|TRBV7-6
TGTGCCAGCAGCTTAGCCGGGGGGGGGCCTGGGGCCAACGTCCTGACTTTC
CASSLAGGGPGANVLTF
>-|-|TRBJ1-6|TRBV11-1
TGTGCCAGCAGCTTAGACTTTGACAGTAATTCACCCCTCCACTTT
CASSLDFDSNSPLHF
>-|TRBD2|TRBJ2-3|TRBV12-3/TRBV12-4
TGTGCCAGCTTACCCGGGACTAGGATAGCAGATATGCAGTATTTT
CASLPGTRIADMQYF
>-|-|TRBJ2-3|TRBV28
TGTGCCACGTATGACCCTTTGACGGATACGCAGTATTTT
CATYDPLTDTQYF
>-|TRBD1|TRBJ1-2|TRBV7-3
TGTGCCAGCAGCGCCCAGGGACAGAACTATGGCTACACCTTC
CASSAQGQNYGYTF
>-|-|TRBJ1-2|TRBV20-1
TGCAGTGCCGTCGCACGGGAAGCCTATGGCTACACCTTC
CSAVAREAYGYTF
>-|-|TRBJ2-7|TRBV6-5
TGTGCCAGCAGTTACTCTTGGGGGGGCCCCTACGAGCAGTACTTC
CASSYSWGGPYEQYF
>-|-|TRBJ1-1|TRBV11-2
TGTGCCAGCAGCTTAGGGAATGCACTTAACACTGAAGCTTTCTTT
CASSLGNALNTEAFF
>-|TRBD1|TRBJ2-7|TRBV7-9
TGTGCCAGCAGCGCTCGGACAGGGTCTCGGGAGCAGTACTTC
CASSARTGSREQYF
>-|-|TRBJ1-5|TRBV6-1
TGTGCCAGCAGACCCGACAGAGGGGGTCTTAGCAATCAGCCCCAGCATTTT
CASRPDRGGLSNQPQHF
>-|-|TRBJ2-7|TRBV28
TGTGCCAGCAACAGGGCCCTCTACGAGCAGTACTTC
CASNRALYEQYF
>few|TRBD2|TRBJ2-7|TRBV12-3/TRBV12-4
TGTGCCAGCAACAGCGGGGGAACCTACGAGCAGTACTTC
CASNSGGTYEQYF
>few|TRBD2|TRBJ2-1|TRBV7-2
TGTGCCAGCCGGACTAGCGGGAGGGCAAATGAGCAGTTCTTC
CASRTSGRANEQFF
>few|-|TRBJ2-5|TRBV27
TGTGCCAGCCCCCTAGGGGCTAAAGCGACCCAGTACTTC
CASPLGAKATQYF
>many|-|TRBJ1-6|TRBV12-3/TRBV12-4
TGTGCCAGCAGGGGAGGGTATAATTCACCCCTCCACTTT
CASRGGYNSPLHF